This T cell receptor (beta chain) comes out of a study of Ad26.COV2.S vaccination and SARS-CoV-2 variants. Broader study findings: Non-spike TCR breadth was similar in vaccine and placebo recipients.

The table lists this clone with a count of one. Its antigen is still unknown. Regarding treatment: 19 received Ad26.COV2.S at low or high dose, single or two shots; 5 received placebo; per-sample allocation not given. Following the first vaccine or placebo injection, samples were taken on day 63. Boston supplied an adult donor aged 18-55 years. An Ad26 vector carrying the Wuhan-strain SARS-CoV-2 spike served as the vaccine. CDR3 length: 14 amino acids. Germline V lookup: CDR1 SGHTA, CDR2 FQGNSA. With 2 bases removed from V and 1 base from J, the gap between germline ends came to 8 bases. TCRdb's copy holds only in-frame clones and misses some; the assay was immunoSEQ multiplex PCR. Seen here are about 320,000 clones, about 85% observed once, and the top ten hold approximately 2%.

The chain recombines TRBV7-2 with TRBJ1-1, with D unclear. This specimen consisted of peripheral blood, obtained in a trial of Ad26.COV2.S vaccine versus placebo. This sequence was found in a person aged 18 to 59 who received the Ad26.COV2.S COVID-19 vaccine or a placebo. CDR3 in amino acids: CASSLNPSNTEAFF. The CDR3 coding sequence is TGTGCCAGCAGCTTAAACCCATCGAACACTGAAGCTTTCTTT.